The 21 T cell receptor beta chains given below trace back to one sample, sequenced in a study of blood T cell repertoires in COVID-19. Clones were read by immunoSEQ multiplex PCR, and TCRdb kept only the in-frame ones, dropping some. The repertoire has some 37,000 clones, 90% of them found once; the top ten carry 4.8%. The sequenced sample was peripheral blood. Receptor source: a human donor in a cohort sampled during active COVID-19.

The chain is built from TRBV27 and TRBJ2-7, with 10 positions matching TRBD2. The V gene's germline CDR1 is MNHEY and CDR2 SMNVEV (reference sequence). V was pared by 7 bases and J by 3 bases, with 3 bases of the junction left unmatched. CDR3 length: 13 residues. The CDR3 sequence: CASTEREGYEQYF. For the CDR3, the DNA is TGTGCCAGCACAGAGCGGGAGGGCTACGAGCAGTACTTC.

The chain combines TRBV15 with TRBJ2-1; TRBD2 agrees at 11 bases. V shed 2 bases, J shed 4 bases, and the junction held 16 bases outside the gene matches. CDR1 is LNHNV and CDR2 is YYDKDF in the germline V gene (reference sequence). The CDR3 spans 20 residues. The CDR3, as DNA: TGTGCCACCAGCAGATCCAGGACAGCCCCCGGGACTAGCGGTTACAATGAGCAGTTCTTC. Protein product: CATSRSRTAPGTSGYNEQFF.

The chain couples TRBV10-1 to TRBJ2-5; TRBD1 agrees at 9 bases. Germline CDR1 and CDR2: WNHNN and SYGVQD (reference sequence). The CDR3 totals 15 residues. Unmatched junction bases numbered 6, after V lost 2 bases and J lost 5 bases. CDR3 DNA: TGCGCCAGCAGTGAGGGGACAGGGCGAGTTGAGACCCAGTACTTC. It is translated as CASSEGTGRVETQYF.

This rearrangement joins TRBV7-9 to TRBJ2-2; TRBD2 aligns across 8 bases. This CDR3 contains 15 residues. Trimming at V came to 5 bases and at J to 6 bases, leaving 8 bases not matched to a gene. From germline, CDR1 is SEHNR and CDR2 FQNEAQ (reference sequence). In DNA form, the CDR3 reads TGTGCCAGCAGCCCAGCGGGAGTGCAGGCCGGGGAGCTGTTTTTT. It specifies CASSPAGVQAGELFF.

This clone was detected only a few times. The rearrangement joins TRBV15 to TRBJ2-7; TRBD1 agrees at 10 bases. CDR1 LNHNV and CDR2 YYDKDF come from the germline V gene (reference sequence). V shed 8 bases and J 4 bases; nucleotides not matched to a gene: 5. The CDR3 is made up of 13 amino acids. DNA for the CDR3: TGTGCCACCCGGGACAGGGGTTCGTACGAGCAGTACTTC. This encodes CATRDRGSYEQYF.

A single count supports this clone. This chain connects TRBV5-4 to TRBJ1-2; D is ambiguous. V was shortened by 0 bases and J by 5 bases, with 8 bases between the two germline ends. This CDR3 is 13 amino acids long. Germline assignment: CDR1 SGHNT and CDR2 YYREEE (reference sequence). CDR3 residues: CASSLDSNYGYTF. The CDR3 DNA reads as TGTGCCAGCAGCTTGGACAGTAATTATGGCTACACCTTC.

The chain combines TRBV14 with TRBJ1-2, with D possibly TRBD1 on 5 matching bases. Deletions cut 2 bases from V and 3 bases from J, with 16 bases between. This CDR3 is 16 amino acids long. Germline CDR1 reads SGHDN; CDR2 reads FVKESK. CDR3 residues: CASSQLGGQGDYGYTF. For the CDR3, the DNA is TGTGCCAGCAGCCAATTGGGAGGCCAGGGAGACTATGGCTACACCTTC.

The chain is built from TRBV7-3 and TRBJ2-2; 10 nucleotides agree with TRBD2. CDR3 length: 17 amino acids. V trimming: 0 bases; J trimming: 4 bases; junction bases outside the gene matches: 5. Germline V CDR1 and CDR2: SGHTA, FQGTGA. The CDR3 region is CASSLTALAGSTGELFF. The CDR3 coding sequence is TGTGCCAGCAGCTTAACCGCACTAGCGGGGTCCACCGGGGAGCTGTTTTTT.

The chain couples TRBV20-1 to TRBJ2-7; 10 bases map to TRBD2. The CDR3 loop spans 16 amino acids. The germline V gene encodes CDR1 DFQATT and CDR2 SNEGSKA (reference sequence). V gave up 3 bases and J gave up 2 bases; unmatched junction bases: 10. DNA of the CDR3: TGCAGTGCTAGTCACGTGGGTAGCGGGAGGACCTACGAGCAGTACTTC. Its protein is CSASHVGSGRTYEQYF.

The V call is TRBV7-8, the J call TRBJ2-1, with 12 bases aligning to TRBD2. There are 17 residues in the CDR3. Germline lookup yields CDR1 SGHVS and CDR2 FQNEAQ. The V gene end was trimmed by 0 bases and the J gene end by 6 bases; junction bases not matched to a gene: 6. Written as DNA, the CDR3 is TGTGCCAGCAGCTTAGCCCTAGCGGGAGGGATGGCCAATGAGCAGTTCTTC. Its translation: CASSLALAGGMANEQFF.

This clone was counted only a few times. The CDR3 spells CAWSGGVGGQPQHF. CDR3 sequence (DNA): TGTGCCTGGAGTGGCGGAGTGGGCGGGCAGCCCCAGCATTTT. The chain couples TRBV30 to TRBJ1-5, with unresolved D. The germline CDR1 and CDR2 sequences are GTSNPN and SVGIG (reference sequence). V was trimmed by 1 base and J by 7 bases, leaving 14 bases between them. CDR3 length: 14 amino acids.

The chain is built from TRBV6-5 and TRBJ2-1; unclear D gene. This CDR3 comprises 14 residues. Germline CDR1 and CDR2: MNHEY and SVGAGI. V shed 7 bases and J shed 1 base, with 11 bases lying between them. This chain's CDR3 is CASIRQVSYNEQFF. In DNA form, the CDR3 reads TGTGCCAGCATCCGGCAGGTATCCTACAATGAGCAGTTCTTC.

The chain has TRBV28 and TRBJ1-2; TRBD1 is a possible D gene (6 bases). Germline V gives CDR1 MDHEN, CDR2 SYDVKM. Trimming took off 6 bases at V and 8 bases at J, with 22 bases between the two ends. CDR3 length: 15 amino acids. The CDR3 DNA sequence: TGTGCCAGCAGCTCCGGACAGCTCGCTCTCTGGGGCTACACCTTC. This sequence encodes CASSSGQLALWGYTF.

As regards this clone: Mismatch with germline at one junction end may stem from a read error. Other DNA sequences from this sample encode an identical CDR3 as well. V usage is TRBV19 and J usage is TRBJ1-1; tentative D call: TRBD1 (6 bases). Germline lookup yields CDR1 LNHDA and CDR2 SQIVND (reference sequence). This CDR3 comprises 13 residues. CDR3 loop: CASSITGSAEAFF. The CDR3 DNA reads TGTGCTAGTAGTATAACAGGGAGCGCTGAAGCTTTCTTT.

This chain links TRBV28 with TRBJ1-4; tentatively, D is TRBD1 (6 bases). CDR1 and CDR2 (germline): MDHEN, SYDVKM. The V gene lost 8 bases and the J gene lost 13 bases, with 26 bases spanning the gap. The CDR3 runs 15 residues. The chain's CDR3 is CASQPPGGGSFRLFF. The CDR3 nucleotides read TGTGCCAGCCAACCACCGGGAGGGGGTTCTTTTAGACTGTTTTTT.

The rearrangement links TRBV15 to TRBJ1-3; a weak D match, TRBD1 (5 bases). The germline V gene has CDR1 LNHNV and CDR2 YYDKDF (reference sequence). Trimming stripped 0 bases from V and 2 bases from J, with 8 bases between. The CDR3 spans 15 residues. For the CDR3, the DNA is TGTGCCACCAGCAGAGATCCAGGGACTGGAAACACCATATATTTT. This gives the protein CATSRDPGTGNTIYF.

The chain carries TRBV10-1 and TRBJ2-2, with 7 bases fitting TRBD2. CDR1 WNHNN and CDR2 SYGVQD come from the germline V gene (reference sequence). Unmatched junction bases numbered 10, after V lost 4 bases and J lost 5 bases. The CDR3 is 16 amino acids. Written as DNA, the CDR3 is TGCGCCAGCAGTGCGATCGCGGGAGAAAGGACCGGGGAGCTGTTTTTT. Its translation is CASSAIAGERTGELFF.

The chain recombines TRBV28 with TRBJ2-6, with 9 bases that match TRBD1. The germline CDR1 and CDR2 sequences are MDHEN and SYDVKM. Losses at the gene ends were 6 bases for V and 3 bases for J; bases not matched to a gene: 6. The length of the CDR3 is 16 residues. The CDR3 region is CASRRQGGYGANVLTF. The CDR3 nucleotides are TGTGCCAGCAGGAGACAGGGGGGCTATGGGGCCAACGTCCTGACTTTC.

The chain joins TRBV28 to TRBJ1-2, with D possibly being TRBD1 (5 bases). CDR3 size: 14 residues. The ends were cut back, 10 bases at V and 9 bases at J, with 24 bases in the middle. The V gene's germline CDR1 is MDHEN and CDR2 SYDVKM. CDR3 nucleotides: TGTGCCACGCAAGTTTTTCAGGGAGGCAGGCGCTACACCTTC. Its translation is CATQVFQGGRRYTF.

The rearrangement uses TRBV2 and TRBJ2-5; 7 bases match TRBD1. J lost 4 bases, V lost 7 bases, and 9 bases had no gene match. This CDR3 region has 14 residues. Germline CDR1 is SNHLY and CDR2 is FYNNEI. In nucleotides, the CDR3 is TGTGCCAGCACCCGCGGACAGGTACGAGAGACCCAGTACTTC. It specifies CASTRGQVRETQYF.

This sequence joins TRBV27 and TRBJ1-1, with TRBD1 as a possible D gene (6 bases). The V gene's germline CDR1 is MNHEY and CDR2 SMNVEV (reference sequence). Between the trimmed V and J ends, which lost 3 bases and 0 bases, there was a span of 26 bases. The CDR3 runs 20 residues. CDR3 sequence reads: CASSLRSIVGAGGVNTEAFF. CDR3 DNA sequence: TGTGCCAGCAGTTTGCGATCGATTGTGGGGGCTGGGGGGGTGAACACTGAAGCTTTCTTT.